This T cell receptor (beta chain) came from a study of immune characterization of retroperitoneal liposarcoma. Using its own MiXCR run on the PCR reads, TCRdb lists one record per CDR3 protein. The sample lists about 10,000 distinct CDR3 sequences, 37% occurring once. This clonotype was seen a handful of times. Trimming left V 7 bases short and J 3 bases short, with 9 bases between. Germline CDR1 and CDR2: MNHNS and SASEGT. The CDR3 totals 12 residues. Specimen: tumor tissue. The TCR comes from a male donor with retroperitoneal liposarcoma. The chain uses TRBV6-1 and TRBJ1-2, with D possibly being TRBD1 (5 bases). CDR3 protein: CASTRDYYGYTF. The CDR3 bases are TGTGCCAGCACCAGGGATTACTATGGCTACACCTTC.